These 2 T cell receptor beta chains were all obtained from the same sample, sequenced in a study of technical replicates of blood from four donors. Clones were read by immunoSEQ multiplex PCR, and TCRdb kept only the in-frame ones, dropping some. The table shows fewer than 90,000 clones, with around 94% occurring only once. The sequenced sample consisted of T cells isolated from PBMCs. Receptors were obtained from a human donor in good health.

CDR3 protein: CASSQNQVSSGELFF. The CDR3 DNA sequence: TGTGCCAGCAGCCAAAACCAGGTGTCTTCCGGGGAGCTGTTTTTT. The J gene is TRBJ2-2, the V gene TRBV14; unclear D gene. Germline V gives CDR1 SGHDN, CDR2 FVKESK. V lost 2 bases and J lost 6, with 13 bases in between. The CDR3 runs to 15 residues.

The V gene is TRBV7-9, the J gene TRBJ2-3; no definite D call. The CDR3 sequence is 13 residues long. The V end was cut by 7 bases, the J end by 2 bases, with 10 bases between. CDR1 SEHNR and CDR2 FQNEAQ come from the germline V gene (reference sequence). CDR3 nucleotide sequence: TGTGCCAGCAAGACTCCAGCCACAGATACGCAGTATTTT. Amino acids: CASKTPATDTQYF.